The rows below give T cell receptor beta chains drawn from one sample of a study of technical replicates of blood from a few donors. Measured with immunoSEQ multiplex PCR; TCRdb has only the in-frame clones, and not every one. The sample yields around 76,000 clones, 95% to 98% seen once. Material for sequencing was T cells isolated from PBMCs. The receptors were gathered from a human donor in good health. The CDR3 runs from the conserved cysteine through the conserved F or W. The order of the fields is CDR3 DNA, CDR3 protein, V gene, D gene, J gene, clone size. The D gene is left open where the match is weak. Clone size is not always given. Where it is, it says once, few, many or a class for expanded clones.

TGTGCCTGGAGTGTTGGGACAGGGGGCTCGGGAGAGACCCAGTACTTC CAWSVGTGGSGETQYF TRBV30 TRBD1 TRBJ2-5 .
TGCGCCAGCAGCCTAGACCCGGGCTCCTACGAGCAGTACTTC CASSLDPGSYEQYF TRBV4-1 . TRBJ2-7 .
TGTGCCAGCAGCCCCGGGAAAGAAGCTTTCTTT CASSPGKEAFF TRBV6-5 . TRBJ1-1 .
TGTGCCAGCAGCTCCTCAACCGGGGTAGGGGAGACCCAGTACTTC CASSSSTGVGETQYF TRBV7-3 . TRBJ2-5 .
TGCGCCAGCAGCTTGGGACAGGGGGGATACAATGAGCAGTTCTTC CASSLGQGGYNEQFF TRBV5-1 TRBD1 TRBJ2-1 .
TGTGCCAGCGGTGCAGTGGGGGGGCATAACTATGGCTACACCTTC CASGAVGGHNYGYTF TRBV2 . TRBJ1-2 .
TGTGCCAGCAGTGTCCTTTTTGAGGGAGGGAACACCGGGGAGCTGTTTTTT CASSVLFEGGNTGELFF TRBV6-1 . TRBJ2-2 .
TGTGCCTGGAGTGTACGGGTGTGGTCCAGATCCTACGAGCAGTACTTC CAWSVRVWSRSYEQYF TRBV30 . TRBJ2-7 .
TGTGCCAGCAGAGGGGGAACTGAAGCTTTCTTT CASRGGTEAFF TRBV2 . TRBJ1-1 .
TGTGCCAGCCGTACAGGATCTGAAGCTTTCTTT CASRTGSEAFF TRBV11-2 . TRBJ1-1 .
TGTGCCAGCAGCTTGGGCGGGATAAATCAGCCCCAGCATTTT CASSLGGINQPQHF TRBV5-6 . TRBJ1-5 .
TGTGCCAGCAGCAGACTCCAGAGCATCGATGAGCAGTTCTTC CASSRLQSIDEQFF TRBV5-6 . TRBJ2-1 .
TGCGCCAGCAGTGGAGAAAATACCGATGAGCAATATGGCTACACCTTC CASSGENTDEQYGYTF TRBV10-2 . TRBJ1-2 .
TGTGCCAGCAGTGAAGCAACAGGGGGCCCCTACAATGAGCAGTTCTTC CASSEATGGPYNEQFF TRBV6-1 TRBD1 TRBJ2-1 .
TGTGCCAGCAGCTTAGAACGGAGGCTGAACTATGGCTACACCTTC CASSLERRLNYGYTF TRBV11-1 . TRBJ1-2 .
TGTGCCAGTCACAGAGGGTTAGGAAATCAGCCCCAGCATTTT CASHRGLGNQPQHF TRBV19 . TRBJ1-5 .
TGCGCCAGCAGCTTTGACAGGGGACGTGGCTACACCTTC CASSFDRGRGYTF TRBV5-1 TRBD1 TRBJ1-2 .
TGTGCCAGCAGCTCTGGGGTTCGGGGTTCTCTGTCTCGGGGCAATGAGCAGTTCTTC CASSSGVRGSLSRGNEQFF TRBV5-4 . TRBJ2-1 .
TGTGCCAGCAGTGAAATGCAGGGGATGAACACTGAAGCTTTCTTT CASSEMQGMNTEAFF TRBV2 . TRBJ1-1 .
TGTGCCAGCTCACCCACAGAGGGGACAGGGAATGGCTACACCTTC CASSPTEGTGNGYTF TRBV18 TRBD1 TRBJ1-2 .
TGTGCCACCCAGTCGGGTAACAATCAGCCCCAGCATTTT CATQSGNNQPQHF TRBV28 . TRBJ1-5 .
TGTGCCAGCTCACCCGGACAGCCCGTAATTCAGTACTTC CASSPGQPVIQYF TRBV18 . TRBJ2-4 .
TGTGCCAGAAGCTCAAAGGGGACCTACGAGCAGTACTTC CARSSKGTYEQYF TRBV7-5 . TRBJ2-7 .
TGTGCCAGTAGTATGGGGACAGGGTTGTACGAGCAGTACTTC CASSMGTGLYEQYF TRBV19 TRBD1 TRBJ2-7 .
TGTGCCAGCAGCCCAGGGGCAGATACGCAGTATTTT CASSPGADTQYF TRBV7-6 . TRBJ2-3 .
TGCGCCAGCAGCTTGGCCAGCGGGGATCCCAAAAACATTCAGTACTTC CASSLASGDPKNIQYF TRBV5-1 TRBD2 TRBJ2-4 .
TGTGCCAGCAGCTTAGGAGGGGGAGCGTGGTTCTTC CASSLGGGAWFF TRBV7-9 . TRBJ2-1 once
TGTGCCAGCACTCTGGGGACAGGAGGTCATCAGCCCCAGCATTTT CASTLGTGGHQPQHF TRBV2 TRBD1 TRBJ1-5 .
TGTGCCAGCAGTTTAGTGGCAGGGGGTAACTATGGCTACACCTTC CASSLVAGGNYGYTF TRBV27 TRBD1 TRBJ1-2 .
TGCGCCAGCAGTGAGGACAGGGGGCTGAATGGCTACACCTTC CASSEDRGLNGYTF TRBV5-1 TRBD1 TRBJ1-2 .
TGTGCCTGGAGTGTACCGGGAGTATCGGAAGCTTTCTTT CAWSVPGVSEAFF TRBV30 . TRBJ1-1 .
TGCGCCAGCAGTGGCGGGGCTAGTATTTACGAGCAGTACTTC CASSGGASIYEQYF TRBV5-1 . TRBJ2-7 .
TGTGCCTGGAGTGTTGGGGCGGCGGAAGCTTTCTTT CAWSVGAAEAFF TRBV30 . TRBJ1-1 .
TGTGCCAGCAGTTACTCGACCGGGGAGCAGTACTTC CASSYSTGEQYF TRBV6-5 . TRBJ2-7 .
TGTGCCAGCAGCCAATCCAACAGCTTCCATCAGCCCCAGCATTTT CASSQSNSFHQPQHF TRBV16 . TRBJ1-5 .
TGTGCCAGCAGCTCAGGGTTAAATGAAAAACTGTTTTTT CASSSGLNEKLFF TRBV7-6 . TRBJ1-4 .
TGTGCCAGCTGGGGGGACTCTGGGGCCAACGTCCTGACTTTC CASWGDSGANVLTF TRBV2 . TRBJ2-6 .
TGTGCCAGCAGCTTGGGATCGGCGGGAATGGATGAGCAGTTCTTC CASSLGSAGMDEQFF TRBV5-4 . TRBJ2-1 .
TGTGCCAGCAGTTACAGCGCGGAGAACACCGGGGAGCTGTTTTTT CASSYSAENTGELFF TRBV6-5 . TRBJ2-2 once
TGTGCCAGCAGCTTAGGACAGGGGGGGGGCTACACCTTC CASSLGQGGGYTF TRBV6-5 TRBD1 TRBJ1-2 .
TGTGCCAGCAGCGTAGATCGGAGGGACAGCGCCAACTATGGCTACACCTTC CASSVDRRDSANYGYTF TRBV9 TRBD1 TRBJ1-2 .
TGTGCCATCAGCGGGACAGAAAATCAGCCCCAGCATTTT CAISGTENQPQHF TRBV10-3 TRBD1 TRBJ1-5 once
TGCAGCGAAGGACTGCACACAGATACGCAGTATTTT CSEGLHTDTQYF TRBV29-1 . TRBJ2-3 .
TGCAGCGCCCGGACTAGCGGCCAAGAGACCCAGTACTTC CSARTSGQETQYF TRBV29-1 TRBD2 TRBJ2-5 .
TGTGCCACCCTCCGGACTAGCGGGAGTGATGAGCAGTTCTTC CATLRTSGSDEQFF TRBV10-3 TRBD2 TRBJ2-1 .